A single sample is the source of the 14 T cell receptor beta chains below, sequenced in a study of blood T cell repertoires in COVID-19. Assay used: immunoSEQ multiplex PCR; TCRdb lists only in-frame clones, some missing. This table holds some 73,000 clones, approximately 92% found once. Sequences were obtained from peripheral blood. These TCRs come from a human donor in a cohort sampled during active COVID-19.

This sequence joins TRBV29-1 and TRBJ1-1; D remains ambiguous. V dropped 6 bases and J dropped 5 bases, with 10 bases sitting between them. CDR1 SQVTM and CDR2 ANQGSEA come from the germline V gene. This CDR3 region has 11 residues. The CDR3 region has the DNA TGCAGCGTCCGCGGTGGGACTGAAGCTTTCTTT. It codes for CSVRGGTEAFF.

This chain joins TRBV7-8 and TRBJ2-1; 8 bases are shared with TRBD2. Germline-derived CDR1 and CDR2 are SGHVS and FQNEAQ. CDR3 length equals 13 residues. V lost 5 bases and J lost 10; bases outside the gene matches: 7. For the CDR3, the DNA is TGTGCCAGCAGCCCGGGGGGGGTCCAAGAGCAGTTCTTC. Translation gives CASSPGGVQEQFF. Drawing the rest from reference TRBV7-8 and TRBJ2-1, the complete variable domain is GAGVSQSPRYKVAKRGQDVALRCDPISGHVSLFWYQQALGQGPEFLTYFQNEAQLDKSGLPSDRFFAERPEGSVSTLKIQRTQQEDSAVYLCASSPGGVQEQFFGPGTRLTVL.

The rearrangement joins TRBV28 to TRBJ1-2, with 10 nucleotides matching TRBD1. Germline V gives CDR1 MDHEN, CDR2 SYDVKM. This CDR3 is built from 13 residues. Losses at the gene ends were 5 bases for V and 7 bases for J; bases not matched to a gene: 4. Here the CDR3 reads CASSRGQGIGYTF. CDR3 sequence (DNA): TGTGCCAGCAGTCGGGGACAGGGGATTGGCTACACCTTC.

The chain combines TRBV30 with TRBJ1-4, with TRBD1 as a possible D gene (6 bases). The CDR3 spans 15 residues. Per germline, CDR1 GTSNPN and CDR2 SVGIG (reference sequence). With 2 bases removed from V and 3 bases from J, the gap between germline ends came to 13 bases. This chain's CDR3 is CAWSSGAAANEKLFF. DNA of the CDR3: TGTGCCTGGAGTTCAGGGGCAGCAGCTAATGAAAAACTGTTTTTT.

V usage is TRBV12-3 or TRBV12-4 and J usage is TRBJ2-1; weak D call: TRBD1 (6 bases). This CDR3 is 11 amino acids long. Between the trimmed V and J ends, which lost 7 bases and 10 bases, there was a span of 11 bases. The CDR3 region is CASTPTGEQFF. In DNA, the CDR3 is TGTGCCAGCACCCCGACAGGAGAGCAGTTCTTC.

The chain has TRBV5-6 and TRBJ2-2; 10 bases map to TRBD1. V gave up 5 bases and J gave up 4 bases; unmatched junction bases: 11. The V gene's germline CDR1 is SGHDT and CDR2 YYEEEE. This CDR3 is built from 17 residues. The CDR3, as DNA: TGTGCCAGCAGTCCCGATCCGGGACAGGGGTTCACCGGGGAGCTGTTTTTT. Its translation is CASSPDPGQGFTGELFF.

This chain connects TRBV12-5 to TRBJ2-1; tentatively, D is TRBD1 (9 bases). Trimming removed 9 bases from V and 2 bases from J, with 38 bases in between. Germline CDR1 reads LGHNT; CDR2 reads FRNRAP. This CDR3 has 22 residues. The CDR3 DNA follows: TGTGCTAGCGGCCCCGGGACAGGGCTGGGACTAGGGGCCCTTAAGACCTACAATGAGCAGTTCTTC. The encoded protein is CASGPGTGLGLGALKTYNEQFF.

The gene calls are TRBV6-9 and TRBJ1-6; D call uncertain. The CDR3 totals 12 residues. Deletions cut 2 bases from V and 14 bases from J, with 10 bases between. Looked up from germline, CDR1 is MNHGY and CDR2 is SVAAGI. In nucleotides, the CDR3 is TGTGCCAGCAGTTATGGGCATCTCACCCTCCACTTT. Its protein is CASSYGHLTLHF.

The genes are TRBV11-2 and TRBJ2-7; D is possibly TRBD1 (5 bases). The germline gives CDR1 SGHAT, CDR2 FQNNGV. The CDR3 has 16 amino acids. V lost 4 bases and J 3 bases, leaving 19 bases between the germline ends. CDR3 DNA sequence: TGTGCCAGCAGCTCTGACAGTCTCGGGTCTCACTACGAGCAGTACTTC. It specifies CASSSDSLGSHYEQYF.

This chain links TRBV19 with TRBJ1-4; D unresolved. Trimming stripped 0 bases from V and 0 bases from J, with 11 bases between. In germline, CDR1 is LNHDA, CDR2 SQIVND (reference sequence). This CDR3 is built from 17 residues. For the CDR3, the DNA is TGTGCCAGTAGTATAGAAACAGTCATGGCAACTAATGAAAAACTGTTTTTT. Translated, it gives CASSIETVMATNEKLFF. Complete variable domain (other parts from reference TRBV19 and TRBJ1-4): DGGITQSPKYLFRKEGQNVTLSCEQNLNHDAMYWYRQDPGQGLRLIYYSQIVNDFQKGDIAEGYSVSREKKESFPLTVTSAQKNPTAFYLCASSIETVMATNEKLFFGSGTQLSVL.

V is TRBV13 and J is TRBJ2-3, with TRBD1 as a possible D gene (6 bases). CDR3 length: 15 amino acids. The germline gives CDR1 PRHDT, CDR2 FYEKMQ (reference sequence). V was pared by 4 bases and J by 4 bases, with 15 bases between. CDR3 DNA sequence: TGTGCCAGCAGCTCCTCCAGAGAGGGGGCAGATACGCAGTATTTT. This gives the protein CASSSSREGADTQYF.

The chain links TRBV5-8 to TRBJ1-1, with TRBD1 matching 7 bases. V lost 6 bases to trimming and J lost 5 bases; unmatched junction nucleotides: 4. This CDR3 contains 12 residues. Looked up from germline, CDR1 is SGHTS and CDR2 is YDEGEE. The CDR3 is CASNDRATEAFF. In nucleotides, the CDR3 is TGTGCCAGCAACGACAGGGCAACTGAAGCTTTCTTT.

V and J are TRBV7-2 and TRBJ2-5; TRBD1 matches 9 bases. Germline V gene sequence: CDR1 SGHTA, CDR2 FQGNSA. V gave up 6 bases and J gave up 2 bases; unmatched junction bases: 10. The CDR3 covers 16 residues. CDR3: CASRVAGTGIQETQYF. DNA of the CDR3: TGTGCCAGCAGGGTGGCCGGGACAGGGATTCAAGAGACCCAGTACTTC. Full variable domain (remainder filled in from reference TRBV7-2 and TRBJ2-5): GAGVSQSPSNKVTEKGKDVELRCDPISGHTALYWYRQSLGQGLEFLIYFQGNSAPDKSGLPSDRFSAERTGGSVSTLTIQRTQQEDSAVYLCASRVAGTGIQETQYFGPGTRLLVL.

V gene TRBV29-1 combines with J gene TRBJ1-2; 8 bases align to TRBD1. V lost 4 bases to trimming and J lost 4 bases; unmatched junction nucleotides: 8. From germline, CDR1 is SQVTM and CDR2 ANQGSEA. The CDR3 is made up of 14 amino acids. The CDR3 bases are TGCAGCGTTGGGCGGACAGGGACTGTCTATGGCTACACCTTC. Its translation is CSVGRTGTVYGYTF.